This entry concerns a single TCR beta chain. The antigen it binds to is not known. No clone much larger than this one lies a single base away; base qualities are absent. TCRbeta CDR3 regions were amplified from genomic DNA by means of the immunoSEQ Assay, a bias-controlled multiplex PCR. The original pipeline was this. The number of nucleated cells in each sample was estimated from the amplification of reference gene primers within the assay. To quantify the absolute abundance of each unique TCRbeta CDR3 rearrangement, sequence reads were collapsed and filtered. For each sample, productive Simpson clonality was calculated by taking the square root of Simpson's diversity index across productive rearrangements. The clones in this table, taken by TCRdb from immuneACCESS, are in-frame only. Not every clone is retained; where verified, under half of the shortfall comes from an unresolved V gene, and the cause of the rest is unknown. The V and J calls and the clone size are those of that table, but D and trimming were determined from the DNA. A total of 150,000 to 200,000 clones appear in this sample, approximately 87% of them only once. About 4% of the sample is held by the ten biggest clonotypes.

This sample stems from a study of blood T cell repertoires in COVID-19 (dated by TCRdb to the early 2020s). For the study in its entirety: Samples covering the acute and convalescent phases of COVID-19 were provided by collaborators in the United States, Italy and Spain. The prospective study material was composed of cDNA or gDNA derived from T cells, B-cell-depleted T cells, or PBMCs. Deeply sampled blood TCRbeta repertoires from subjects exposed to, actively infected with, or recovered from COVID-19 were included in the dataset. A freely available public database, intended as a resource for researchers studying the immune response to SARS-CoV-2, is where the repertoires were released. The samples were drawn from the first 160 participants of the ongoing ImmuneRACE study and from over 950 subjects provided by 6 global collaborators. A de-identified subject ID, COVID-19 status, age in years and sex were almost always included in the sample metadata. Where available, HLA class I and class II types were obtained from metadata supplied by the sample provider rather than from assay-based typing. Findings and caveats that apply to the study as a whole: Clinical and demographic metadata were provided uncurated, with the amount varying by source and participant.

The CDR3, cysteine through phenylalanine, is 14 amino acids long. The entry retains the CDR3 DNA only, 42 bases that are in frame from base 1. CDR1 and CDR2 (LNHDA, SQIVND) derive from the germline V gene (reference sequence). V gives up 5 bases and J gives up 0 bases, and the segment between their germline ends measures 11 bases. Each collaborating institution followed its own protocols to collect whole blood in K2EDTA tubes. For TCRbeta analysis, collaborators shipped samples in one of three forms: frozen whole blood, isolated PBMCs, or DNA extracted from either of those sample types. The clonotype comes from a man aged 18-30 years with active or convalescent COVID-19. The V and J segments used are TRBV19 and TRBJ2-7, and perhaps TRBD1 as D gene, on 6 matching bases. Sequencing input: peripheral blood. The sequenced DNA: TGTGCCAGTAGTCTCCGGGACATCTCCTACGAGCAGTACTTC. This sequence encodes CASSLRDISYEQYF.